One sample yielded the 21 T cell receptor beta chains listed below, sequenced in a study of technical replicates of blood from several donors. Data came from immunoSEQ multiplex PCR; TCRdb stores just in-frame clones and leaves some out. The sample includes approximately 93,000 clones, around 94% seen only once; the top ten take 0.2% to 0.3%. The sequenced material came from T cells isolated from PBMCs. The receptor source for this set is a human donor in good health.

The CDR3 is CASSLVEGANVLTF. The CDR3 bases are TGTGCCAGCAGCTTAGTAGAAGGGGCCAACGTCCTGACTTTC. The V gene is TRBV7-9, the J gene TRBJ2-6; D remains unclear. Trimming stripped 1 base from V and 4 bases from J, with 5 bases between. CDR1 and CDR2 from the germline V gene are SEHNR and FQNEAQ (reference sequence). This CDR3 comprises 14 residues.

This clone was recorded once. The chain's CDR3 is CASSPEARVWDKNIQYF. The CDR3 DNA reads as TGTGCCAGCAGCCCCGAGGCGCGGGTCTGGGACAAAAACATTCAGTACTTC. V usage is TRBV7-9 and J usage is TRBJ2-4; perhaps TRBD2 as D (5 bases). The germline CDR1 and CDR2 sequences are SEHNR and FQNEAQ (reference sequence). CDR3 size: 17 residues. V dropped 5 bases and J dropped 3 bases, with 20 bases sitting between them. Combining the CDR3 with reference TRBV7-9 and TRBJ2-4 gives the whole variable domain DTGVSQNPRHKITKRGQNVTFRCDPISEHNRLYWYRQTLGQGPEFLTYFQNEAQLEKSRLLSDRFSAERPKGSFSTLEIQRTEQGDSAMYLCASSPEARVWDKNIQYFGAGTRLSVL.

This clone was seen once. This chain joins TRBV27 and TRBJ2-5; 10 bases are a match to TRBD2. Trimming took 2 bases from V and 5 from J; bases not matched to a gene: 8. The CDR3 loop spans 16 amino acids. Germline loops: CDR1 MNHEY, CDR2 SMNVEV (reference sequence). The CDR3 DNA reads as TGTGCCAGCAGTTTAGACCCGCTAGCGGGAGCTGAGACCCAGTACTTC. This sequence encodes CASSLDPLAGAETQYF.

The sample holds a few counts of this clone. The V call is TRBV7-6, the J call TRBJ1-2; a weak D match, TRBD1 (5 bases). The CDR3 is 16 amino acids. The germline V gene encodes CDR1 SGHVS and CDR2 FNYEAQ. V was shortened by 2 bases and J by 4 bases, with 17 bases between the two germline ends. CDR3 sequence (DNA): TGTGCCAGCAGCTTAATTGCAGGAGGGGACGGCTATGGCTACACCTTC. This encodes CASSLIAGGDGYGYTF.

The chain is built from TRBV15 and TRBJ1-5; the match to TRBD1 covers 7 bases. The length of the CDR3 is 17 residues. From germline, CDR1 is LNHNV and CDR2 YYDKDF (reference sequence). J was trimmed by 5 bases and V by 0 bases; bases with no gene match: 10. The CDR3: CATSRDITGEDDQPQHF. The CDR3 DNA follows: TGTGCCACCAGCAGAGATATAACAGGGGAAGACGATCAGCCCCAGCATTTT.

The V gene is TRBV30, the J gene TRBJ1-2; 12 bases map to TRBD1. V was pared by 2 bases and J by 7 bases, with 11 bases of the junction left unmatched. Per germline, CDR1 GTSNPN and CDR2 SVGIG (reference sequence). The CDR3 is 16 residues long. The CDR3: CAWSNLGDRGLGGYTF. The CDR3 nucleotides are TGTGCCTGGAGTAATCTTGGGGACAGGGGGCTCGGTGGCTACACCTTC.

The chain couples TRBV25-1 to TRBJ2-3, with D possibly TRBD2 on 7 matching bases. Germline CDR1 MGHDK, CDR2 SYGVNS. The CDR3 is made up of 15 amino acids. V lost 5 bases and J lost 4, with 16 bases in between. The CDR3 loop is CASSPYRGAADTQYF. Here the CDR3 DNA reads TGTGCCAGCAGTCCCTATCGGGGGGCCGCAGATACGCAGTATTTT.

As for this clone: Other DNA sequences in the same sample also yield this CDR3. The V and J genes are TRBV7-9 and TRBJ1-1, with D maybe TRBD1 (5 bases). Trimming pared 5 bases from V and 8 bases from J, leaving 6 bases between. The CDR3 extends over 10 amino acids. Germline assignment: CDR1 SEHNR and CDR2 FQNEAQ (reference sequence). This CDR3 reads CASSRGEAFF. The CDR3 DNA reads TGTGCCAGCAGCAGGGGAGAAGCTTTCTTT.

The chain combines TRBV18 with TRBJ1-1, with TRBD1 identical over 8 bases. Germline CDR1 is KGHSH and CDR2 is LQKENI. The CDR3 has 15 residues. V gave up 6 bases and J gave up 3 bases; unmatched junction bases: 9. CDR3 nucleotide sequence: TGTGCCAGCTCCACCTCCGGACAGGGTGACACTGAAGCTTTCTTT. It is translated as CASSTSGQGDTEAFF.

The V gene is TRBV11-2, the J gene TRBJ2-7; 7 bases fit TRBD1. Germline assignment: CDR1 SGHAT and CDR2 FQNNGV. The CDR3 length is 16 residues. With V trimmed by 4 bases and J by 0 bases, 9 bases remained unmatched. The CDR3 nucleotides read TGTGCCAGCAGCTCCCTTTTGGGACAGCACTCCTACGAGCAGTACTTC. Its protein is CASSSLLGQHSYEQYF.

The chain has TRBV7-9 and TRBJ2-1, with TRBD2 matching 7 bases. Per germline, CDR1 SEHNR and CDR2 FQNEAQ (reference sequence). CDR3 length: 15 residues. After removal of 5 bases from V and 4 bases from J, the junction contained 8 bases not matched to a gene. The CDR3 bases are TGTGCCAGCAGCCCCCCACGGGAGGTTTACAATGAGCAGTTCTTC. Its protein is CASSPPREVYNEQFF. Looking up the rest from reference TRBV7-9 and TRBJ2-1 gives the full variable domain: DTGVSQNPRHKITKRGQNVTFRCDPISEHNRLYWYRQTLGQGPEFLTYFQNEAQLEKSRLLSDRFSAERPKGSFSTLEIQRTEQGDSAMYLCASSPPREVYNEQFFGPGTRLTVL.

The chain has TRBV19 and TRBJ1-1; D is undetermined. The germline V and J ends were trimmed by 3 bases and 0 bases, with 8 bases remaining between them. Germline values: CDR1 LNHDA, CDR2 SQIVND (reference sequence). The CDR3 has 14 amino acids. DNA for the CDR3: TGTGCCAGTAGTATTCGAGGGCTGAACACTGAAGCTTTCTTT. This sequence encodes CASSIRGLNTEAFF.

The gene calls are TRBV30 and TRBJ1-4; 9 bases are a match to TRBD1. V was pared by 7 bases and J by 7 bases, with 4 bases of the junction left unmatched. CDR1 is GTSNPN, CDR2 SVGIG, per germline (reference sequence). The CDR3 spans 12 residues. The CDR3 DNA sequence: TGTGCCTTGACAGGGGGGCGTGAAAAACTGTTTTTT. Residues: CALTGGREKLFF.

This chain links TRBV9 with TRBJ2-1; unclear D gene. This CDR3 is 13 amino acids long. V was shortened by 4 bases and J by 0 bases, with 5 bases between the two germline ends. From germline, CDR1 is SGDLS and CDR2 YYNGEE. The CDR3 bases are TGTGCCAGCAGCCTGAGCTCCTACAATGAGCAGTTCTTC. This codes for CASSLSSYNEQFF.

The J gene is TRBJ2-3, the V gene TRBV7-9, with D perhaps TRBD2 (6 bases). Germline V lookup: CDR1 SEHNR, CDR2 FQNEAQ (reference sequence). CDR3 length: 16 residues. The V and J ends lost 5 bases and 5 bases respectively, with 20 bases between them. The CDR3 DNA follows: TGTGCCAGCAGCCCGGCCTGGTCGGGAGAAATAGATACGCAGTATTTT. Protein: CASSPAWSGEIDTQYF.

The chain uses TRBV5-6 and TRBJ1-4; D is undetermined. The germline V and J ends were trimmed by 0 bases and 7 bases, with 13 bases remaining between them. This CDR3 contains 15 residues. Germline CDR1 is SGHDT and CDR2 is YYEEEE. Here the CDR3 reads CASSLAWGEREKLFF. In DNA form, the CDR3 reads TGTGCCAGCAGCTTGGCATGGGGAGAACGTGAAAAACTGTTTTTT.

V usage is TRBV19 and J usage is TRBJ2-4, with 7 bases lining up with TRBD1. The V and J ends lost 7 bases and 9 bases, in that order; junction bases with no gene match: 15. From germline, CDR1 is LNHDA and CDR2 SQIVND (reference sequence). The CDR3 runs to 15 residues. In DNA form, the CDR3 reads TGTGCCAGTAATTCAGACAGGGCAGGTTTGGGCATTCAGTACTTC. Its protein product is CASNSDRAGLGIQYF.

The V call is TRBV19, the J call TRBJ1-1, with 7 nucleotides matching TRBD1. Germline V lookup: CDR1 LNHDA, CDR2 SQIVND (reference sequence). The trim removed 6 bases at V and 9 bases at J, leaving 10 bases unmatched. This CDR3 spans 13 amino acids. The CDR3 is CASSHGGTAQAFF. The CDR3 region has the DNA TGTGCCAGTAGCCATGGGGGGACAGCTCAAGCTTTCTTT.

This clone was counted a few times. The J gene is TRBJ2-3, the V gene TRBV6-1, with a tentative D call TRBD1 (6 bases). V was pared by 4 bases and J by 2 bases, with 13 bases between. Germline-derived CDR1 and CDR2 are MNHNS and SASEGT. The CDR3 spans 15 residues. The CDR3 DNA reads TGTGCCAGCAGTGGCCGGACAGTCTTCACAGATACGCAGTATTTT. This encodes CASSGRTVFTDTQYF.

This chain links TRBV27 with TRBJ2-1, with 8 bases fitting TRBD2. There are 12 residues in the CDR3. V shed 4 bases, J shed 15 bases, and the junction held 8 bases outside the gene matches. Germline-derived CDR1 and CDR2 are MNHEY and SMNVEV (reference sequence). DNA of the CDR3: TGTGCCAGCAGTTCCACAGCGGGAGTTGTGTTCTTC. Its protein is CASSSTAGVVFF.

V is TRBV9 and J is TRBJ1-5; a possible D gene is TRBD1 (5 bases). V was cut by 0 bases and J by 7 bases, with 14 bases left in between. CDR3 length equals 15 residues. The germline gives CDR1 SGDLS, CDR2 YYNGEE. The CDR3 DNA is TGTGCCAGCAGCGTAGCCGGGGGGTCCGGACAGCCCCAGCATTTT. This sequence encodes CASSVAGGSGQPQHF.